This record concerns one TCR beta chain sequence. Antigen specificity is unknown. V lost 2 bases, J lost 7 bases, and 12 bases lay in between. The germline V gene encodes CDR1 MNHEY and CDR2 SMNVEV (reference sequence). The CDR3 runs to 13 residues. The PCR contained 60 Vbeta and 13 Jbeta primers. This table comes from immunoSEQ multiplex PCR, and its TCRdb copy is limited to in-frame clones, with some not included. The data contain approximately 130,000 clones, just under 80% of them singletons. The sample is drawn from a study of cytomegalovirus exposure and HLA in healthy donors. Study-level background: Researchers previously reported finding 117 million unique TCR beta sequences from roughly 170 million T cells. Whole-study results and caveats: Productive status was seen about 90% or about 30% of the time for most TCR beta V segments in an earlier analysis. Later analysis revealed greater clonal expansion in HLA-associated TCR beta chains than in equally common others.

The sequence derives from a male donor in good health and CMV-seronegative. Sequencing used PBMCs. This sequence joins TRBV27 and TRBJ2-7; perhaps TRBD1 as D (5 bases). This CDR3 reads CASSLRGRGEQYF. CDR3 bases: TGTGCCAGCAGTTTAAGGGGTAGAGGTGAGCAGTACTTC.